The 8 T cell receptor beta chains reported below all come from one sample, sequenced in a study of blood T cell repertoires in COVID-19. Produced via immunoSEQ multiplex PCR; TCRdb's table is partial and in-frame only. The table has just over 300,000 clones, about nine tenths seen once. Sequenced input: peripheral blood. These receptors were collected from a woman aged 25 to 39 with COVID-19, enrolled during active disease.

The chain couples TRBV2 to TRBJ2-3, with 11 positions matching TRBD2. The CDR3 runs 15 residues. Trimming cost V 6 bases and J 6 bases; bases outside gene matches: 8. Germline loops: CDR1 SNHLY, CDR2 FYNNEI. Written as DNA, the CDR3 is TGTGCCAGCAGCCGCTTGACTAGCGGGGCCGATACGCAGTATTTT. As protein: CASSRLTSGADTQYF.

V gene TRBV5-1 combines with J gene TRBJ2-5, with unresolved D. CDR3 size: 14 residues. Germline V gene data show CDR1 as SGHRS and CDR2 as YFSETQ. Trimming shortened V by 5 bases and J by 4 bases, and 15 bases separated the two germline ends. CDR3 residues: CASSSTRLTETQYF. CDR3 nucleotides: TGCGCCAGCAGTAGTACTCGACTTACAGAGACCCAGTACTTC.

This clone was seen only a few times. The CDR3 DNA reads TGTGCCAGCAGCCCTGTATACAGGAGCGCCAACTATGGCTACACCTTC. This encodes CASSPVYRSANYGYTF. The gene calls are TRBV5-5 and TRBJ1-2, with D possibly being TRBD1 (5 bases). Germline lookup yields CDR1 SGHKS and CDR2 YYEKEE (reference sequence). The CDR3 runs to 16 residues. The V end lost 4 bases, the J end lost 2 bases, and 18 bases lay between the germline ends.

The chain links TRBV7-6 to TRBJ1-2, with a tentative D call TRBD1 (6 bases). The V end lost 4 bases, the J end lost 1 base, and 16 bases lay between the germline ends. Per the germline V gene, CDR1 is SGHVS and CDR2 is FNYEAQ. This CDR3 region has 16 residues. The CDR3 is CASSSMGGASNYGYTF. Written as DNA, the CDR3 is TGTGCCAGCAGCTCCATGGGGGGGGCTAGTAACTATGGCTACACCTTC.

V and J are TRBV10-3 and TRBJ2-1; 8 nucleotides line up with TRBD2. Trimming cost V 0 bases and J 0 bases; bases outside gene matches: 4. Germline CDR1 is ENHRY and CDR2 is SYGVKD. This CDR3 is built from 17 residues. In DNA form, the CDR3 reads TGTGCCATCAGTGAGTCGCTAGCGGGCCTCTCCTACAATGAGCAGTTCTTC. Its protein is CAISESLAGLSYNEQFF.

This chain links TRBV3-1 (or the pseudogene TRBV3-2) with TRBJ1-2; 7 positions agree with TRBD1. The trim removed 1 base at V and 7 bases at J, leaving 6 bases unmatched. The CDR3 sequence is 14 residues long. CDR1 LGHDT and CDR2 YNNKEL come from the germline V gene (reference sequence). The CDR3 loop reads CASSQVGGYGGYTF. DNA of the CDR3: TGTGCCAGCAGCCAAGTAGGGGGCTATGGTGGCTACACCTTC.

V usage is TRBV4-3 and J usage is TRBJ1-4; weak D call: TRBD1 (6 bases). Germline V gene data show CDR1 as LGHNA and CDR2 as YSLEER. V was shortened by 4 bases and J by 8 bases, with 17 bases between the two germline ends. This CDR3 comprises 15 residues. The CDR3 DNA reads TGCGCCAGCAGCCCTACAGGGCCTGTGGCCGAAAAACTGTTTTTT. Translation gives CASSPTGPVAEKLFF.

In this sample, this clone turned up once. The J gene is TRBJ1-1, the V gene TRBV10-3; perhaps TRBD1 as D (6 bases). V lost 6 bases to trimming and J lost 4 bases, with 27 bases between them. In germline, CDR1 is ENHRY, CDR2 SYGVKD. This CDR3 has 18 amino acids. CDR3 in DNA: TGTGCCATCAGCGACAGTGTGGTGCGGGGGGCGGGGTTCACTGAAGCTTTCTTT. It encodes CAISDSVVRGAGFTEAFF.